This T cell receptor (beta chain) is from a study of blood T cell repertoires in COVID-19. The CDR3 spans 15 residues. The germline V gene has CDR1 MGHRA and CDR2 YSYEKL. Trimming stripped 7 bases from V and 4 bases from J, with 17 bases between. Assay: immunoSEQ multiplex PCR; the TCRdb copy retains only in-frame clones and omits some. The sample shows about 190,000 clones, 80% of them seen only once. This chain links TRBV4-1 with TRBJ1-5, with TRBD1 as a possible D gene (5 bases). Sequencing was done on a sample of peripheral blood. This sequence was found in a man in his sixties with acute or convalescent COVID-19. In nucleotides, the CDR3 is TGCGCCAGCACTGACAGTGCAACCTCAAATCAGCCCCAGCATTTT. Amino acids: CASTDSATSNQPQHF.